This is a list of T cell receptor beta chains from one sample in a study of blood T cell repertoires in COVID-19. Assay used: immunoSEQ multiplex PCR; TCRdb lists only in-frame clones, some missing. This table has roughly 86,000 clones, about 88% appearing once. Source material: peripheral blood. These receptors came from a man in his forties with acute or convalescent COVID-19. Each CDR3 is given with its conserved first and last residue. Each record gives: J gene, V gene, CDR3 protein.

>TRBJ2-7|TRBV6-5
CASNRDNYEQYF
>TRBJ2-7|TRBV9
CASSPGRGAHEQYF
>TRBJ1-2|TRBV27
CASSSRDRENYGYTF
>TRBJ1-2|TRBV4-3
CASSQDWRVPYGYTF
>TRBJ2-2|TRBV9
CASSVATQGTGELFF
>TRBJ2-5|TRBV7-2
CASSSSGIQETQYF
>TRBJ2-1|TRBV6-5
CASTRALAERVEQFF
>TRBJ2-5|TRBV5-1
CASRLRGSGRRETQYF
>TRBJ2-3|TRBV5-1
CASSLEGDGADTQYF
>TRBJ1-5|TRBV15
CATSRTSQRDNQPQHF
>TRBJ1-1|TRBV5-5
CASSLSSRTEAFF
>TRBJ1-1|TRBV20-1
CSAPGMGAFF
>TRBJ2-1|TRBV11-3
CASSLTSNNEQFF
>TRBJ2-3|TRBV21-1
CASSKRRRGYMDTQYF
>TRBJ2-3|TRBV5-8
CASSLFLAGGPGTQYF
>TRBJ2-3|TRBV24-1
CATSDFPDRHGDTQYF
>TRBJ2-7|TRBV6-5
CASSFAGTGWYEQYF
>TRBJ2-1|TRBV7-9
CASSFGQGMGNEQFF
>TRBJ1-1|TRBV7-8
CASSLGANTEAFF
>TRBJ1-2|TRBV3-1/TRBV3-2
CASSQGGYGYTF
>TRBJ2-3|TRBV11-2
CASSLGTSGGLTDTQYF
>TRBJ2-1|TRBV11-3
CASSLDLGTSGGGEQFF
>TRBJ2-1|TRBV9
CASSPRGSLATYNEQFF
>TRBJ1-3|TRBV7-3
CASSPQTEGNSGNTIYF
>TRBJ1-1|TRBV7-9
CASSGGGENTEAFF
>TRBJ1-3|TRBV4-1
CASSQEGSSGNTIYF
>TRBJ2-7|TRBV5-6
CASSLKTGRSYEQYF
>TRBJ1-2|TRBV7-9
CASSLESGYGYTF
>TRBJ2-5|TRBV5-1
CASSLAGGTQETQYF
>TRBJ1-5|TRBV21-1
CASSKIRQGWPQHF
>TRBJ1-3|TRBV5-1
CASSLEASSGNTIYF
>TRBJ2-1|TRBV5-1
CASSPRRTSGSSSYEQFF
>TRBJ2-1|TRBV13
CASSLNRDRGQDEQFF
>TRBJ1-6|TRBV25-1
CATGKQGNSPLHF
>TRBJ1-1|TRBV7-9
CASGPTGNTEAFF
>TRBJ2-5|TRBV10-2
CASSRVPGQGTETQYF